These 3 T cell receptor beta chains were sequenced from one sample in a study of blood T cell repertoires in COVID-19. Method: immunoSEQ multiplex PCR; TCRdb's copy keeps in-frame clones and lacks some. The sample yields about 150,000 clones, roughly nine tenths seen once. Material for sequencing was peripheral blood. The source of these receptors is a woman aged 40 to 49 with acute or convalescent COVID-19.

This chain connects TRBV5-1 to TRBJ1-1; D call uncertain. This CDR3 has 15 residues. Looked up from germline, CDR1 is SGHRS and CDR2 is YFSETQ. The V and J ends lost 7 bases and 1 base respectively, with 17 bases between them. In nucleotides, the CDR3 is TGCGCCAGCCGACGACATTTGGAACCGAACACTGAAGCTTTCTTT. Translation: CASRRHLEPNTEAFF.

The chain couples TRBV7-6 to TRBJ2-7; perhaps TRBD2 as D (7 bases). In germline, CDR1 is SGHVS, CDR2 FNYEAQ. V gave up 1 base and J gave up 3 bases, with 13 bases separating them. The CDR3 has 15 residues. CDR3 sequence: CASSLGGGPGYEQYF. CDR3 DNA sequence: TGTGCCAGCAGCTTAGGGGGGGGGCCGGGCTACGAGCAGTACTTC.

The chain combines TRBV19 with TRBJ2-6; TRBD2 matches at 10 bases. The V gene's germline CDR1 is LNHDA and CDR2 SQIVND (reference sequence). The CDR3 totals 16 residues. Losses at the gene ends were 6 bases for V and 1 base for J; bases not matched to a gene: 3. CDR3 protein: CASRLAGVSGANVLTF. The DNA of the CDR3 is TGTGCCAGTAGGCTAGCGGGGGTGTCTGGGGCCAACGTCCTGACTTTC.